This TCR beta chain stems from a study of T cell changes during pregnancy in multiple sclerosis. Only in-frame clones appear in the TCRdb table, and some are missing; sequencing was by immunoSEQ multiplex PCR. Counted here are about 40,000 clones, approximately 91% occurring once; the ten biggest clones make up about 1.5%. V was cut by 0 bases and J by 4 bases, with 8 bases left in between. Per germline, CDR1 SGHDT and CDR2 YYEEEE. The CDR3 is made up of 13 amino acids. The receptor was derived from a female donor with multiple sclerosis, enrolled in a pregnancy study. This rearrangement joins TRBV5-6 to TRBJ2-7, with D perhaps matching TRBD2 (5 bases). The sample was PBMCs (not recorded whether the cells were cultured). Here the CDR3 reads CASSLVGGYEQYF. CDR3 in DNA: TGTGCCAGCAGCTTGGTCGGCGGGTACGAGCAGTACTTC.